This T cell receptor beta chain was profiled in a study of a mutant IDH1 vaccine in newly diagnosed glioma (TCRdb year 2021). In the study overall: Across visits V03 through V10, patients got a total of eight vaccinations, given in weeks 1, 3, 5, 7, 11, 15, 19 and 23. Vaccination was initiated 4-6 weeks after radiotherapy alone, or concurrently with temozolomide cycles in the chemotherapy-containing groups. Peripheral blood was drawn at six visits: V03 (baseline), V05, V07, V10, V12 and V13. Of the approximately 33 patients who were treated, around 62% were male and approximately 38% were female, and the mean age was about 40 years. Before enrollment, most patients had been given radiochemotherapy with temozolomide as standard therapy, while the rest had received either radiotherapy alone or temozolomide alone. Longitudinal TCRB deep sequencing was performed for 20 to 25 treated patients wherever samples were available for exploratory analyses.

Overall study outcomes, separate from this receptor: According to the authors, sample limitations meant that analyses of patient blood samples could not be reproduced. Availability determined which PBMC samples were chosen for TCRB deep sequencing. Pseudoprogression seemed to be unrelated to changes in the top peripheral T cell clonotypes found by TCRB sequencing. Across multiple MHC alleles, vaccine-induced immune responses were seen in 90% to 95% of patients.

Receptors were amplified or captured by the immunoSEQ multiplex PCR assay. Rearranged TCR beta chain sequences were amplified with the hsTCRB Kit following the manufacturer's protocol. TCRB libraries were sequenced on an Illumina MiSeq. Regarding the original processing steps: The kit vendor's proprietary platform handled demultiplexing, trimming and gene mapping. TCRdb provides this immuneACCESS table in a form limited to in-frame rearrangements. Some clones are lacking; in checked studies, under half of them reflect an unresolved V gene, and why the rest are absent is not known. V, J and clone size are those of that table, while D and trimming were read from the DNA. The sample contains some 37,000 clones, around 78% of them found a single time. The ten biggest clones cover 5.5% of the sample. At the junction V is shortened by 2 bases and J by 10 bases; bases outside the gene matches: 6. The CDR3 runs 15 amino acids, cysteine and phenylalanine included. This entry keeps only the CDR3 DNA: 45 bases, framed from base 1. The germline V gene (reference sequence) provides CDR1 SEHNR and CDR2 FQNEAQ.

In this sample, this clone turned up once. Its antigen has not been determined. No base qualities exist here, and no much larger clone lies one base off it. The time point label on this specimen signifies: week 5, during vaccination. Each vaccine dose, consisting of 300 ug of a 20-mer mutant IDH1 peptide in Montanide, was administered subcutaneously with topical imiquimod. Donors had newly diagnosed WHO grade 3 or 4 IDH1-mutant astrocytomas with loss of nuclear ATRX. The samples were drawn from NOA16, a multicentre, single-arm, open-label phase I trial in Germany that tested a mutant IDH1 peptide vaccine in humans for the first time. The DNeasy Blood and Tissue Kit was used to extract genomic DNA from EDTA blood for TCRB sequencing.

This sequence originates from a man in his forties or fifties with glioma. Material: PBMCs, obtained from a glioma patient whose treatment included an IDH1 peptide vaccine. The rearranged segments are TRBV7-9 and TRBJ1-6, with TRBD1 identical over 9 junction bases. CDR3 protein: CASSLWTGDNSPLHF. The nucleotides read TGTGCCAGCAGCTTATGGACAGGGGACAACTCACCCCTCCACTTT.